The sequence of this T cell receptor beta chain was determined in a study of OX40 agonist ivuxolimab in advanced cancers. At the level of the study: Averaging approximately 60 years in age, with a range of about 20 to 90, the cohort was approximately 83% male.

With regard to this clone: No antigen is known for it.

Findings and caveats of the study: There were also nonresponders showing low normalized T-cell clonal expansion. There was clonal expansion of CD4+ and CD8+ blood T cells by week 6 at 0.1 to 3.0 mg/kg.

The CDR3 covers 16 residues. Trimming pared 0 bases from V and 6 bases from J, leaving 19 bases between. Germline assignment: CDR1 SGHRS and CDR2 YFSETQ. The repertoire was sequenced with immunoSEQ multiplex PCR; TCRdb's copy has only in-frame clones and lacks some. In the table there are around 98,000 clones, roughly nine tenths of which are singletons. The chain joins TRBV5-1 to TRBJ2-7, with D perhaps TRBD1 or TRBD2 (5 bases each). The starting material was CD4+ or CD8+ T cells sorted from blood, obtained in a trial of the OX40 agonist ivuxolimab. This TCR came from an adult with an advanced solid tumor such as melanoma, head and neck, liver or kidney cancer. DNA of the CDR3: TGCGCCAGCAGCTTGGTAGAGGGGACGGCTGGAAGCGAGCAGTACTTC. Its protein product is CASSLVEGTAGSEQYF. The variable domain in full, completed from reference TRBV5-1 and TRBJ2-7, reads KAGVTQTPRYLIKTRGQQVTLSCSPISGHRSVSWYQQTPGQGLQFLFEYFSETQRNKGNFPGRFSGRQFSNSRSEMNVSTLELGDSALYLCASSLVEGTAGSEQYFGPGTRLTVT.